The 13 T cell receptor beta chains listed next were all sequenced from one sample in a study of cytomegalovirus exposure and HLA in healthy donors. The PCR ran on 60 Vbeta and 13 Jbeta primers. Sequenced by immunoSEQ multiplex PCR; TCRdb stores in-frame clones only, minus some. The sample yields around 190,000 clones, about four fifths seen once. Sample: PBMCs. The receptors here all came from a man aged 35 to 55 in good health and CMV-seropositive.

The rearrangement joins TRBV5-1 to TRBJ2-2, with TRBD2 matching 7 bases. The CDR3 has 15 residues. CDR1 is SGHRS and CDR2 is YFSETQ in the germline V gene. Trimming removed 1 base from V and 0 bases from J; junction bases left unmatched: 0. The CDR3 loop is CASSLTSANTGELFF. The CDR3 region has the DNA TGCGCCAGCAGCTTGACTAGCGCGAACACCGGGGAGCTGTTTTTT.

As concerns this clone: This specimen includes other DNA sequences encoding the same CDR3. The chain combines TRBV6-5 with TRBJ2-2, with TRBD1 as a possible D gene (6 bases). The ends were cut back, 6 bases at V and 1 base at J, with 9 bases in the middle. The CDR3 consists of 14 residues. Looked up from germline, CDR1 is MNHEY and CDR2 is SVGAGI. In DNA form, the CDR3 reads TGTGCCAGCAGCCCGGGACAGAACACCGGGGAGCTGTTTTTT. Translated: CASSPGQNTGELFF.

This clone was detected only a few times. CDR3: CASSQGGAGGYTF. The CDR3 DNA sequence: TGTGCCAGCAGCCAAGGGGGCGCAGGTGGCTACACCTTC. The chain employs TRBV7-3 and TRBJ1-2; 7 nucleotides match TRBD1. The CDR3 is made up of 13 amino acids. Germline V gives CDR1 SGHTA, CDR2 FQGTGA. Unmatched junction bases numbered 7, after V lost 5 bases and J lost 7 bases.

This rearrangement joins TRBV7-6 to TRBJ2-1; unclear D gene. Between the trimmed V and J ends, which lost 5 bases and 6 bases, there was a span of 8 bases. Germline CDR1 and CDR2: SGHVS and FNYEAQ. This CDR3 is 12 amino acids long. DNA for the CDR3: TGTGCCAGCAGCCGATTCGGCAATGAGCAGTTCTTC. Its translation: CASSRFGNEQFF.

V usage is TRBV5-1 and J usage is TRBJ1-4, with TRBD1 identical over 7 bases. The CDR3 is 17 residues long. V shed 3 bases, J shed 6 bases, and the junction held 14 bases outside the gene matches. Germline V lookup: CDR1 SGHRS, CDR2 YFSETQ. CDR3 sequence: CASSSSGRTGGDEKLFF. The CDR3 coding sequence is TGCGCCAGCAGCTCCTCGGGAAGGACAGGTGGGGATGAAAAACTGTTTTTT.

The genes are TRBV28 and TRBJ2-2; D not certain. Germline-derived CDR1 and CDR2 are MDHEN and SYDVKM. The CDR3 is 13 residues long. V was cut by 1 base and J by 7 bases, with 7 bases left in between. The CDR3 DNA reads as TGTGCCAGCAGTTTATATGGCGGCGGGGAGCTGTTTTTT. Translated: CASSLYGGGELFF.

The chain links TRBV19 to TRBJ2-5; tentatively, D is TRBD1 (6 bases). Germline CDR1 and CDR2: LNHDA and SQIVND (reference sequence). Trimming left V 6 bases short and J 4 bases short, with 9 bases between. This CDR3 comprises 12 residues. The CDR3 region is CASRTGGETQYF. DNA for the CDR3: TGTGCCAGTAGGACAGGTGGAGAGACCCAGTACTTC. The complete variable domain, with remaining parts taken from reference TRBV19 and TRBJ2-5, reads DGGITQSPKYLFRKEGQNVTLSCEQNLNHDAMYWYRQDPGQGLRLIYYSQIVNDFQKGDIAEGYSVSREKKESFPLTVTSAQKNPTAFYLCASRTGGETQYFGPGTRLLVL.

Of note for this clone: In this CDR3 the conserved last residue, phenylalanine or tryptophan, is missing, so a read error is likely. The chain recombines TRBV5-1 with TRBJ2-7; TRBD1 matches at 8 bases. CDR3 length: 13 residues. V gave up 5 bases and J gave up 6 bases; unmatched junction bases: 7. The V gene's germline CDR1 is SGHRS and CDR2 YFSETQ. This CDR3 is CASREQGAGEQYL. CDR3 sequence (DNA): TGCGCCAGCAGAGAGCAGGGGGCGGGCGAGCAGTACCTC.

The CDR3 DNA follows: TGTGCAACGGGACAGGGCTACGAGCAGTACTTC. Its translation is CATGQGYEQYF. The chain joins TRBV19 to TRBJ2-7; TRBD1 aligns across 9 bases. Germline CDR1 and CDR2: LNHDA and SQIVND (reference sequence). The CDR3 covers 11 residues.

This chain joins TRBV5-1 and TRBJ1-2, with D tentatively TRBD1 (6 bases). The CDR3 covers 14 residues. Trimming took 5 bases from V and 1 from J, leaving 12 bases between them. Germline values: CDR1 SGHRS, CDR2 YFSETQ. DNA for the CDR3: TGCGCCAGCAGGGATGCACAGGGTAACTATGGCTACACCTTC. Translating gives CASRDAQGNYGYTF.

The rearrangement joins TRBV6-1 to TRBJ1-1; TRBD1 might be the D (6 bases). V lost 0 bases and J 1 base, leaving 15 bases between the germline ends. CDR1 is MNHNS, CDR2 SASEGT, per germline. This CDR3 spans 17 amino acids. The CDR3 region is CASSEALGGRRNTEAFF. CDR3 DNA sequence: TGTGCCAGCAGTGAAGCGCTGGGGGGGCGCCGGAACACTGAAGCTTTCTTT.

V and J are TRBV28 and TRBJ2-5; 9 bases match TRBD1. The CDR3 consists of 15 residues. Germline V gene lookup returns CDR1 MDHEN and CDR2 SYDVKM. Germline trimming cut 6 bases from V and 5 bases from J; bases unmatched to any gene: 10. For the CDR3, the DNA is TGTGCCAGCAGCTCAACAGGGGGCGCTTGGGAGACCCAGTACTTC. Encoded protein: CASSSTGGAWETQYF.

The chain employs TRBV5-1 and TRBJ2-1; 7 bases align to TRBD2. CDR1 and CDR2 from the germline V gene are SGHRS and YFSETQ. This CDR3 contains 14 residues. The V and J ends lost 5 bases and 8 bases, in that order; junction bases with no gene match: 10. DNA of the CDR3: TGCGCCAGCAGAACGGGAGGATTGAACGATGAGCAGTTCTTC. Encoded protein: CASRTGGLNDEQFF.